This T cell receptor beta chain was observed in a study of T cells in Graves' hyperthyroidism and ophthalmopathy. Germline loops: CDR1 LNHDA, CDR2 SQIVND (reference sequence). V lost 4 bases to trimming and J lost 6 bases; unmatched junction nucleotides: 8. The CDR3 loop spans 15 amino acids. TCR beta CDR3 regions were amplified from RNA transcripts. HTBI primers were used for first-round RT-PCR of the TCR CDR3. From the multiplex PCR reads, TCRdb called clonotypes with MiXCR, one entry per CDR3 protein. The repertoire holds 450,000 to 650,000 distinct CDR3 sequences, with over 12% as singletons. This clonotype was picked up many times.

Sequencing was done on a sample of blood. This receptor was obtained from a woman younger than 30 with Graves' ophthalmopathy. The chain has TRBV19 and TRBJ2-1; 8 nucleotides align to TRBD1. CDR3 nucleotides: TGTGCCAGTAGTAATATCCGGGACAGGCGCAATGAGCAGTTCTTC. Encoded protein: CASSNIRDRRNEQFF.